Listed here are 23 T cell receptor beta chains from one sample, sequenced in a study of molecular identifiers for immune sequencing clone quantification. Via MiXCR, TCRdb re-called the PCR reads, giving one row per CDR3 protein. The sample has tens of thousands of distinct CDR3 sequences, about a sixth seen once. The specimen sequenced was naive CD8+ T cells from blood, with Jurkat cell RNA spiked in. Subset given: FACS-sorted CD8+CD4-CCR7+CD45RA+ naive T cells. The receptor set was obtained from a human donor in good health. Some libraries in this study had Jurkat cell RNA spiked in.

This chain joins TRBV6-6 and TRBJ2-7; 7 bases fit TRBD2. Unmatched junction bases numbered 11, after V lost 5 bases and J lost 7 bases. Per germline, CDR1 MNHNY and CDR2 SVGAGI (reference sequence). The CDR3 has 14 amino acids. CDR3 region: CASSHVGGPGEQYF. The CDR3 DNA reads TGTGCCAGCAGTCACGTGGGAGGGCCGGGGGAGCAGTACTTC.

This clonotype was seen a few times. Just one base apart from a much larger clone, this may be a read error. The chain carries TRBV6-2 or TRBV6-3 and TRBJ2-3; the D call may be TRBD1 or TRBD2 (5 bases each). V gave up 5 bases and J gave up 0 bases, with 15 bases separating them. From germline, CDR1 is MNHEY and CDR2 SVGEGT. The CDR3 totals 16 residues. The DNA for the CDR3 is TGTGCCAGCAGTCACGGGGCAGGGAGCAGCACAGATACGCAGTATTTT. Amino acids: CASSHGAGSSTDTQYF.

This clonotype has ten or more counts. The genes are TRBV11-2 and TRBJ2-1, with D perhaps TRBD2 (6 bases). With 1 base removed from V and 9 bases from J, the gap between germline ends came to 10 bases. This CDR3 has 13 residues. CDR1 SGHAT and CDR2 FQNNGV come from the germline V gene. The DNA of the CDR3 is TGTGCCAGCAGCTTAGTAAGCGGGTCTGAGCAGTTCTTC. It specifies CASSLVSGSEQFF.

This clonotype occurred many times. The chain combines TRBV7-2 with TRBJ2-7; 8 bases agree with TRBD2. Germline V CDR1 and CDR2: SGHTA, FQGNSA. J gave up 3 bases and V 1 base, and 2 bases lay outside the gene matches. The CDR3 totals 14 residues. The CDR3 protein is CASSLVGLDYEQYF. CDR3 nucleotides: TGTGCCAGCAGCTTAGTGGGACTAGACTACGAGCAGTACTTC.

This clonotype was counted many times. The chain carries TRBV28 and TRBJ2-3, with D possibly TRBD2 on 7 matching bases. Trimming removed 7 bases from V and 1 base from J, with 18 bases in between. The CDR3 has 16 residues. Per germline, CDR1 MDHEN and CDR2 SYDVKM. CDR3 protein: CASTKSGGKGTDTQYF. CDR3 bases: TGTGCCAGCACAAAATCGGGGGGCAAGGGCACAGATACGCAGTATTTT.

Comment on this clonotype: A much larger clone lies one base from this, so it may be a read error. The chain uses TRBV18 and TRBJ2-5, with a possible D match to TRBD1 (5 bases). CDR1 KGHSH and CDR2 LQKENI come from the germline V gene. V was trimmed by 6 bases and J by 7 bases, leaving 27 bases between them. The CDR3 extends over 17 amino acids. The CDR3 is CASSPKPQTTARGTQYF. CDR3 DNA sequence: TGTGCCAGCTCGCCTAAACCCCAAACGACAGCTAGAGGGACCCAGTACTTC.

This clonotype was seen many times. This sequence joins TRBV27 and TRBJ2-7, with D maybe TRBD1 (5 bases). CDR1 is MNHEY, CDR2 SMNVEV, per germline (reference sequence). The CDR3 is made up of 13 amino acids. The V gene lost 6 bases and the J gene lost 2 bases, with 11 bases spanning the gap. CDR3 DNA: TGTGCCAGCAGCTATGGGGCCGCCTACGAGCAGTACTTC. Its protein product is CASSYGAAYEQYF.

The chain couples TRBV7-9 to TRBJ2-7; D is undetermined. The CDR3 spans 13 residues. CDR1 SEHNR and CDR2 FQNEAQ come from the germline V gene (reference sequence). Trimming took off 8 bases at V and 5 bases at J, with 16 bases between the two ends. The CDR3 region is CASRDFSDDEQYF. CDR3 nucleotides: TGTGCCAGCCGTGATTTCAGTGATGACGAGCAGTACTTC.

A word on this clonotype: Just one base apart from a much larger clone, this may be a read error. The final CDR3 position lacks the conserved phenylalanine or tryptophan, pointing to a likely read error. The chain is built from TRBV27 and TRBJ1-6, with D possibly matching TRBD1 (5 bases). The CDR3 runs 15 residues. The germline CDR1 and CDR2 sequences are MNHEY and SMNVEV (reference sequence). V lost 1 base, J lost 16 bases, and 20 bases lay in between. This CDR3 reads CASSLYRTNPRELHS. The CDR3, as DNA: TGTGCCAGCAGTTTATACAGGACAAACCCCCGGGAGCTCCACTCT.

This clonotype was seen ten or more times. The rearrangement joins TRBV11-3 to TRBJ2-1, with D possibly being TRBD1 (5 bases). The length of the CDR3 is 14 residues. CDR1 is SGHNT, CDR2 YENEEA, per germline. Trimming took off 4 bases at V and 7 bases at J, with 14 bases between the two ends. CDR3 sequence: CASSSSRKGNEQFF. DNA for the CDR3: TGTGCCAGCAGCTCGTCCAGGAAGGGGAATGAGCAGTTCTTC.

There are a few counts of this clonotype. The chain employs TRBV12-5 and TRBJ2-1; 12 positions match TRBD2. Per germline, CDR1 LGHNT and CDR2 FRNRAP. CDR3 length: 20 amino acids. J was trimmed by 0 bases and V by 5 bases; bases with no gene match: 14. CDR3 residues: CASGLPLGLAGGSSYNEQFF. The CDR3 coding sequence is TGTGCTAGTGGTCTCCCCCTGGGTCTAGCGGGAGGGAGCTCCTACAATGAGCAGTTCTTC. The full variable domain, completed using reference TRBV12-5 and TRBJ2-1, is DARVTQTPRHKVTEMGQEVTMRCQPILGHNTVFWYRQTMMQGLELLAYFRNRAPLDDSGMPKDRFSAEMPDATLATLKIQPSEPRDSAVYFCASGLPLGLAGGSSYNEQFFGPGTRLTVL.

The table lists this clonotype with many counts. The genes are TRBV27 and TRBJ2-3; TRBD2 matches at 9 bases. This CDR3 has 15 amino acids. Trimming removed 3 bases from V and 5 bases from J; junction bases left unmatched: 6. CDR1 and CDR2 (germline): MNHEY, SMNVEV (reference sequence). CDR3 amino acids: CASSFAGGPGDTQYF. DNA of the CDR3: TGTGCCAGCAGTTTCGCGGGAGGGCCTGGAGATACGCAGTATTTT.

This clonotype came up many times. The chain links TRBV13 to TRBJ2-7; D ambiguous. V was trimmed by 2 bases and J by 2 bases, leaving 4 bases between them. This CDR3 comprises 12 residues. Germline V CDR1 and CDR2: PRHDT, FYEKMQ (reference sequence). The CDR3 region has the DNA TGTGCCAGCAGCTTAAGCCCCTACGAGCAGTACTTC. Translated, it gives CASSLSPYEQYF.

This clonotype was detected a few times. A much more abundant neighbour one base away suggests this may be a read error. CDR3 sequence (DNA): TGTGCCTGCAGTGCCGCTACAGGGAGCTACGAGCAGTACTTC. Its translation: CACSAATGSYEQYF. The V gene is TRBV27, the J gene TRBJ2-7; maybe TRBD1 (6 bases). Germline CDR1 MNHEY, CDR2 SMNVEV (reference sequence). This CDR3 spans 14 amino acids.

Comments on this clonotype: A read error may explain this, as a much larger clone is one base away. The V gene is TRBV19, the J gene TRBJ1-5; D ambiguous. The V gene lost 4 bases and the J gene lost 7 bases, with 8 bases spanning the gap. The germline CDR1 and CDR2 sequences are LNHDA and SQIVND (reference sequence). The CDR3 is 12 residues long. This CDR3 reads CASSTEGQPQHF. The CDR3 coding sequence is TGTGCCAGTAGTACTGAGGGACAGCCCCAGCATTTT.

About this clonotype itself: One base away lies a much larger clone, so this may be a sequencing read error. The DNA of the CDR3 is TGTGCCAGCGGCTTGGGCGGAAACGGGGAGGCCTACGAGCAGTACTTC. Translated, it gives CASGLGGNGEAYEQYF. The V gene is TRBV5-6, the J gene TRBJ2-7; D might be TRBD2 (6 bases). The germline V gene encodes CDR1 SGHDT and CDR2 YYEEEE. The CDR3 has 16 amino acids.

As to this clonotype: An end of the junction differs from the germline gene, which may be a read error. This rearrangement joins TRBV27 to TRBJ1-1; tentatively, D is TRBD1 (5 bases). This CDR3 has 12 residues. Germline loops: CDR1 MNHEY, CDR2 SMNVEV (reference sequence). CDR3 DNA: TGTGCCAGCAGTTTACCAGGGACTGAAGCTTACTTT. This gives the protein CASSLPGTEAYF.

This clonotype was seen repeatedly, ten times or more. This chain connects TRBV7-9 to TRBJ1-5; unclear D gene. The CDR3 totals 14 residues. Trimming left V 3 bases short and J 3 bases short, with 9 bases between. Germline V gene sequence: CDR1 SEHNR, CDR2 FQNEAQ (reference sequence). The CDR3 loop reads CASSFTGNNQPQHF. The CDR3 region has the DNA TGTGCCAGCAGCTTCACGGGTAACAATCAGCCCCAGCATTTT.

This clonotype was seen repeatedly, ten times or more. This chain links TRBV7-3 with TRBJ2-2, with unresolved D. V gave up 5 bases and J gave up 7 bases, with 8 bases separating them. Germline assignment: CDR1 SGHTA and CDR2 FQGTGA. The CDR3 loop spans 12 amino acids. For the CDR3, the DNA is TGTGCCAGCAGCCCGACTGGCGGGGAGCTGTTTTTT. It specifies CASSPTGGELFF. Using reference TRBV7-3 and TRBJ2-2 for the parts outside the CDR3, the full variable domain is GAGVSQTPSNKVTEKGKYVELRCDPISGHTALYWYRQSLGQGPEFLIYFQGTGAADDSGLPNDRFFAVRPEGSVSTLKIQRTERGDSAVYLCASSPTGGELFFGEGSRLTVL.

At least ten counts were recorded for this clonotype. The rearrangement links TRBV13 to TRBJ2-3; D assignment may be TRBD1 or TRBD2 (5 bases each). The CDR3 runs to 17 residues. V lost 0 bases and J 2 bases, leaving 15 bases between the germline ends. The germline V gene encodes CDR1 PRHDT and CDR2 FYEKMQ (reference sequence). The CDR3 DNA reads as TGTGCCAGCAGCTTAGGCGGGAATGGGGCGTACACAGATACGCAGTATTTT. Residues: CASSLGGNGAYTDTQYF.

Note on this clonotype: This clone may be a read error of a much larger clone one base away. The CDR3 is CVSSISGTGASETQYF. For the CDR3, the DNA is TGTGTCAGCAGCATCTCCGGGACAGGGGCTTCGGAGACCCAGTACTTC. This rearrangement joins TRBV11-2 to TRBJ2-5; 10 bases match TRBD1. Germline V gene sequence: CDR1 SGHAT, CDR2 FQNNGV. The CDR3 has 16 amino acids.

This clonotype was picked up many times. The chain is built from TRBV9 and TRBJ2-1; a weak D match, TRBD1 (5 bases). The length of the CDR3 is 15 residues. V was trimmed by 6 bases and J by 9 bases, leaving 22 bases between them. Looked up from germline, CDR1 is SGDLS and CDR2 is YYNGEE. CDR3 in DNA: TGTGCCAGCACCCCTCGGCAGGGTTTGTTCGGTGAGCAGTTCTTC. It specifies CASTPRQGLFGEQFF.

The sample holds many counts of this clonotype. The chain is built from TRBV11-2 and TRBJ2-3; TRBD2 agrees at 8 bases. This CDR3 region has 12 residues. Germline CDR1 and CDR2: SGHAT and FQNNGV. V trimming: 10 bases; J trimming: 3 bases; junction bases outside the gene matches: 3. The CDR3 coding sequence is TGTGCCACAAGCGGGGGTACAGATACGCAGTATTTT. Translation: CATSGGTDTQYF.